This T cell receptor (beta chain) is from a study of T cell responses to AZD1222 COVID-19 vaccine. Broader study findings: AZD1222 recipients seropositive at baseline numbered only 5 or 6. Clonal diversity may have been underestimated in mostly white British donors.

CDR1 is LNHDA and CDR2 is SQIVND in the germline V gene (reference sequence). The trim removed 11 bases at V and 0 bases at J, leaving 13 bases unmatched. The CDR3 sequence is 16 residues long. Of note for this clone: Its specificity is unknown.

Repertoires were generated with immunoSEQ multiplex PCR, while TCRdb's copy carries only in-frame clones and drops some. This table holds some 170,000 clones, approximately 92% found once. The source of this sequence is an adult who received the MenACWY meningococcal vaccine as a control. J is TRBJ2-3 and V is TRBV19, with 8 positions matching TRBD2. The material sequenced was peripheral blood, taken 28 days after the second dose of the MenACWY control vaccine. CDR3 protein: CAAGGGRVSSTDTQYF. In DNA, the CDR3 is TGTGCCGCCGGGGGGGGGCGGGTCTCTAGCACAGATACGCAGTATTTT.